Listed below are T cell receptor beta chains from one sample, sequenced in a study of blood T cells in healthy people across ages. Via MiXCR, TCRdb re-called the 5' RACE reads, giving one row per CDR3 protein. Of 540,000 or so distinct CDR3 sequences listed, under 55% are singletons. Sequenced material: blood. These receptors were obtained from a man older than 75 in good health. Each CDR3 is given with its conserved first and last residue. D genes are given only for firm matches. The size field is filled for only some rows; it gives once, few, many or a size class.

v_gene,j_gene,d_gene,abundance,len,CDR3aa,CDR3nt
TRBV3-1,TRBJ2-3,TRBD1,NA,19,CASSQGPLPGQKFTDTQYF,TGTGCCAGCAGCCAAGGGCCCCTCCCGGGACAGAAGTTCACAGATACGCAGTATTTT
TRBV28,TRBJ1-2,NA,many,16,CASSLWGPGLDYGYTF,TGTGCCAGCAGTTTATGGGGTCCGGGACTTGACTATGGCTACACCTTC
TRBV9,TRBJ1-2,NA,NA,16,CASSVEPGATFRGYTF,TGTGCCAGCAGCGTAGAACCGGGCGCGACGTTTCGTGGCTACACCTTC
TRBV7-9,TRBJ2-7,NA,NA,13,CASRLRGSYEQYF,TGTGCCAGCAGATTACGGGGTTCCTACGAGCAGTACTTC
TRBV30,TRBJ2-3,NA,few,12,CAWTTGPDTQYF,TGTGCCTGGACCACAGGTCCCGATACGCAGTATTTT
TRBV7-2,TRBJ1-4,NA,NA,14,CASSLGVRDEKLFF,TGTGCCAGCAGCTTAGGGGTACGGGATGAAAAACTGTTTTTT
TRBV5-1,TRBJ2-1,NA,NA,11,CASSNMEEQFF,TGCGCCAGCAGTAATATGGAGGAGCAGTTCTTC
TRBV20-1,TRBJ2-6,TRBD1,NA,17,CSAYPGQGSSGANVLTF,TGCAGTGCTTATCCGGGACAGGGGAGCTCTGGGGCCAACGTCCTGACTTTC
TRBV29-1,TRBJ1-6,TRBD1,NA,16,CSGPKRWDSHNSPLHF,TGCAGCGGCCCCAAGCGGTGGGACAGCCATAATTCACCCCTCCACTTT
TRBV11-2,TRBJ2-4,NA,few,13,CASSLEVGDEQYF,TGTGCCAGCAGCTTAGAGGTGGGAGATGAGCAGTACTTC
TRBV7-9,TRBJ1-4,NA,NA,14,CASSLAPEGEKLFF,TGTGCCAGCAGCTTAGCTCCGGAGGGTGAAAAACTGTTTTTT
TRBV28,TRBJ2-1,NA,NA,15,CASSYLPTNLDEQFF,TGTGCCAGCAGTTACCTCCCGACAAATTTGGATGAGCAGTTCTTC
TRBV9,TRBJ2-3,TRBD2,NA,14,CVSSGKVRGDTQYF,TGTGTCAGCAGCGGGAAAGTTAGAGGAGATACGCAGTATTTT
TRBV6-5,TRBJ2-3,NA,few,12,CASSSQRPPQYF,TGTGCCAGCAGTTCACAGCGCCCGCCCCAGTATTTT
TRBV7-2,TRBJ2-2,NA,NA,13,CASRDQSTGELFF,TGTGCCAGCAGAGATCAGAGCACCGGGGAGCTGTTTTTT
TRBV7-2,TRBJ1-5,NA,few,14,CASKADPLSQPQHF,TGTGCCAGTAAGGCGGACCCCCTCTCTCAGCCCCAGCATTTT
TRBV9,TRBJ1-4,TRBD1,few,16,CASSVGQGKKNEKLFF,TGTGCCAGCAGCGTTGGACAGGGGAAAAAGAATGAAAAACTGTTTTTT
TRBV6-1,TRBJ2-1,TRBD2,NA,14,CASRAGVRYNEQFF,TGTGCCAGCAGAGCGGGAGTGAGGTACAATGAGCAGTTCTTC
TRBV25-1,TRBJ2-7,NA,few,15,CASSPMVGPWRGQYF,TGTGCCAGCAGCCCGATGGTGGGACCTTGGAGGGGGCAGTACTTC
TRBV5-1,TRBJ2-1,TRBD2,few,18,CASSLGFGLAGGDNEQFF,TGCGCCAGCAGCTTGGGTTTTGGACTAGCGGGAGGAGACAATGAGCAGTTCTTC
TRBV6-2/TRBV6-3,TRBJ2-7,NA,NA,13,CASSYFGNYEQYF,TGTGCCAGCAGTTACTTCGGAAACTACGAGCAGTACTTC
TRBV20-1,TRBJ2-1,TRBD2,NA,14,CSCVSGKTYNEQFF,TGCAGTTGCGTCAGCGGGAAGACCTACAATGAGCAGTTCTTC